This TCR beta chain was captured by sequencing in a study of cytotoxic CD8 clonotypes in ibrutinib-treated CLL. Turning to the study itself: Among patients, about 24 responded partially and 2 completely; around 14 then stayed remitted and 12 progressed after median around 66 months.

This CDR3 has 14 residues. Trimming pared 2 bases from V and 1 base from J, leaving 7 bases between. The germline CDR1 and CDR2 sequences are MNHEY and SVGAGI. Overall study results and limits: Public clonotypes were uncommon and contracted or stayed stable on treatment. Sample timing was unmatched between remission and later-progressing patients; lymph nodes unstudied.

Depths of 1 in 200,000 to 1 in 1 million T cells were the sequencing target. Libraries were prepared by immunoSEQ multiplex PCR; TCRdb keeps only in-frame clonotypes and omits some of them. This table holds about 30,000 clones, roughly 60% found once. To note about this clone: Antigen specificity is unknown.

Source: PBMCs, taken before ibrutinib treatment. The J gene is TRBJ2-3, the V gene TRBV6-5; tentatively, D is TRBD2 (5 bases). The TCR sequence derives from a human donor with chronic lymphocytic leukemia. The CDR3 nucleotides are TGTGCCAGCAGTTACCAGGAGGGCACAGATACGCAGTATTTT. Translation: CASSYQEGTDTQYF.